This T cell receptor beta chain was sequenced for a study of cytomegalovirus exposure and HLA in healthy donors. Study-wide results and limits: In a later analysis, productive TCRs from donors in an Asian-associated ancestry cluster reportedly carried fewer N-insertions than the cohort mean. The study designated fewer than 200 TCR beta chains cytomegalovirus-associated.

Germline V gene lookup returns CDR1 SGHTA and CDR2 FQGNSA. The CDR3 is made up of 15 amino acids. Trimming removed 1 base at V and 5 bases at J, with 14 bases between. Primers included in the PCR were 60 Vbeta and 13 Jbeta primers. Repertoires were generated with immunoSEQ multiplex PCR, while TCRdb's copy carries only in-frame clones and drops some. The sample gives some 130,000 clones, 65% to 70% of which show up once; about 1.5% is in the top ten. Concerning this clone itself: Its cognate antigen is unknown.

The chain combines TRBV7-2 with TRBJ2-5; maybe TRBD1 (5 bases). The TCR comes from a human donor in good health. Sequencing was carried out using PBMCs. CDR3 amino acids: CASSLGGRAMETQYF. CDR3 DNA: TGTGCCAGCAGCTTAGGCGGCAGGGCAATGGAGACCCAGTACTTC.